The text below deals with one TCR beta chain. TCRdb's copy holds only in-frame clones and misses some; the assay was immunoSEQ multiplex PCR. The table shows tens of thousands of clones, with under 95% occurring only once. The sample is drawn from a study of T cell responses to AZD1222 COVID-19 vaccine. Overall study context: Researchers grouped second doses given at about 4 or about 12 weeks into one pool.

The starting material was peripheral blood, obtained on day 0 of AZD1222 vaccination. This TCR derives from an adult in good health.

The CDR3 bases are TGTGCCAGCAGCGGGACAGGGGGTAATGAGCAGTTCTTC. It yields the protein CASSGTGGNEQFF. The chain links TRBV2 to TRBJ2-1, with TRBD1 matching 11 bases. V shed 6 bases, J shed 7 bases, and the junction held 2 bases outside the gene matches. The length of the CDR3 is 13 residues. CDR1 is SNHLY and CDR2 is FYNNEI in the germline V gene.